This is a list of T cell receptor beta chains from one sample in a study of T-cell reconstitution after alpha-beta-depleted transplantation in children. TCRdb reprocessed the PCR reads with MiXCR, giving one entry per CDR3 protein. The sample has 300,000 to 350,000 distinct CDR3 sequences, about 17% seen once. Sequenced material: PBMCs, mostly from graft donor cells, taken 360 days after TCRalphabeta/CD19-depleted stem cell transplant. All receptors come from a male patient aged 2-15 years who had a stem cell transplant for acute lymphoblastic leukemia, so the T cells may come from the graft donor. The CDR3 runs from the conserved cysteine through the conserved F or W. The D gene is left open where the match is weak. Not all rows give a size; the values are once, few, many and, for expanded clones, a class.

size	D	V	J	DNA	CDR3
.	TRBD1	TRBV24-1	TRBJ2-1	TGTGCCACCAGTGAACCCCGGACAGGGTACAATGAGCAGTTCTTC	CATSEPRTGYNEQFF
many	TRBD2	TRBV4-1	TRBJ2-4	TGCGCCAGCAGCCCCAGCGGGATGCCGTGGACCAAAAACATTCAGTACTTC	CASSPSGMPWTKNIQYF
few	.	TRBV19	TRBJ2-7	TGTGCCAGTAGTACCTTTGACAGTTACGAGCAGTACTTC	CASSTFDSYEQYF
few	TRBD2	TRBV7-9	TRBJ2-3	TGTGCCAGCAGCACAACTAGCGGGAGGATAGCAGATACGCAGTATTTT	CASSTTSGRIADTQYF
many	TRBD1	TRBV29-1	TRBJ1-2	TGCAGCTTTTATTCGACAGGGAGGGATGGCTACACCTTC	CSFYSTGRDGYTF
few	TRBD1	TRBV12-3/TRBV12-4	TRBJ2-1	TGTGCCAGCAGTTTTCTTGGACAGGGGTACAATGAGCAGTTCTTC	CASSFLGQGYNEQFF
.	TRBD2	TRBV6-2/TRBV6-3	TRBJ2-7	TGTGCCAGCGGGACAGATACTAGCGGGAGGTTCAACGAGCAGTACTTC	CASGTDTSGRFNEQYF
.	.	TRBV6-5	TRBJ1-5	TGTGCCAGCAGTTACTCGGCCAGCAATCAGCCCCAGCATTTT	CASSYSASNQPQHF
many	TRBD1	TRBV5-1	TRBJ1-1	TGCGCCAGCAGCTTAGGAGACAGGGGCGCTGAAGCTTTCTTT	CASSLGDRGAEAFF
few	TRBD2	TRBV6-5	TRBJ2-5	TGTGCCAGCAGTTACGGAGCGGGAGGCCAAGAGACCCAGTACTTC	CASSYGAGGQETQYF
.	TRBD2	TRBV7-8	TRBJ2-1	TGTGCCAGCAGCTTAGTCTCCGGGACTAGCGGGATAAGGAATGAGCAGTTCTTC	CASSLVSGTSGIRNEQFF
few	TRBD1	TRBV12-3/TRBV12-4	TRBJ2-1	TGTGCCAGCAGTTTACTAGGGGGCCGGGATGAGCAGTTCTTC	CASSLLGGRDEQFF
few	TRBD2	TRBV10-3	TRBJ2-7	TGTGCCATCAGTGTAGGTACTAGCGGGAGAGTCCTTTCCTACGAGCAGTACTTC	CAISVGTSGRVLSYEQYF
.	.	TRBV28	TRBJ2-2	TGTGCCAACAGTTTGGTCACCGGGGAGCTGTTTTTT	CANSLVTGELFF
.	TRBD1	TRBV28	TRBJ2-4	TGTGCCAGCAGTACAGCCTCGACAGGGGGTTTACGCATTCAGTACTTC	CASSTASTGGLRIQYF
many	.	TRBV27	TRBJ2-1	TGTGCCAGCAGTTCAGAAGGATACAATGAGCAGTTCTTC	CASSSEGYNEQFF
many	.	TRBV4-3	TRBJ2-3	TGCGCCAGCAGCCAAGATGGCGGCACAGATACGCAGTATTTT	CASSQDGGTDTQYF
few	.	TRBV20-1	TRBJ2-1	TGCAGTGCATTGGACAGAGCGGCCTTCGGAAATGAGCAGTTCTTC	CSALDRAAFGNEQFF
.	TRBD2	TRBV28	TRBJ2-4	TGTGCCAGCAGTCCCGGACTAGCCAATCCCAATCAGGAGGTTAACATTCAGTACTTC	CASSPGLANPNQEVNIQYF
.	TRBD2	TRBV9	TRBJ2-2	TGTGCCAGCACGGGAGGGGTGGACACCGGGGAGCTGTTTTTT	CASTGGVDTGELFF
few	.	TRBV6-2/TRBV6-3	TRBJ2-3	TGTGCCAGCAGTTACCTAGCCTCGGCCACAGATACGCAGTATTTT	CASSYLASATDTQYF
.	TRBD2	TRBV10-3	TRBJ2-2	TGTGCCTCGGCCCCTAGCGGGAGGTTCGCCGGGGAGCTGTTTTTT	CASAPSGRFAGELFF
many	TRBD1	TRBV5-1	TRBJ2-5	TGCGCCAGCAGCCTCGGACAGGGCGGGGAAGAGACCCAGTACTTC	CASSLGQGGEETQYF
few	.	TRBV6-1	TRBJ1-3	TGTGCCAGCAGTGCCCCACAGGTCGTCTCTGGAAACACCATATATTTT	CASSAPQVVSGNTIYF
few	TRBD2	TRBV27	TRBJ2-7	TGTGCCAGCAGTGCATACGGACTAGCGGGAGGTGAGCAGTACTTC	CASSAYGLAGGEQYF
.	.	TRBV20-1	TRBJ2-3	TGCAGTGCTAGTCGGAGGGTAGGGAACACAGATACGCAGTATTTT	CSASRRVGNTDTQYF
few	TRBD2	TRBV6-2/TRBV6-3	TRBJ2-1	TGTGCCAGCAGTTACACCCAGTCTACGGGACTAGCGGGAGCGGTGGACAATGAGCAGTTCTTC	CASSYTQSTGLAGAVDNEQFF
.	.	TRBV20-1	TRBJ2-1	TGCAGTGCTAGAAGATTTGACAGTTTCAATGAGCAGTTCTTC	CSARRFDSFNEQFF
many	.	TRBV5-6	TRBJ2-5	TGTGCCAGCAGCAGGGGGGACTCCCAGTACTTC	CASSRGDSQYF
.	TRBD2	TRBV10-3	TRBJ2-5	TGTGCCATCAGCCCCGGGGGGAAAGAGACCCAGTACTTC	CAISPGGKETQYF
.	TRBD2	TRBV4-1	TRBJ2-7	TGCGCCAGCAGCCAAGATGACGGGGTGGGGCTAGCGGGAAGGACCTACGAGCAGTACTTC	CASSQDDGVGLAGRTYEQYF
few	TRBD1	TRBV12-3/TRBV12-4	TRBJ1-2	TGTGCCAGCTCCGGGGACAGGGGGAAGGATGGCTACACCTTC	CASSGDRGKDGYTF
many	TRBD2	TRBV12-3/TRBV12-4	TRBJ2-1	TGTGCCAGCACCCTCACTAGCGGAAGGTACAATGAGCAGTTCTTC	CASTLTSGRYNEQFF
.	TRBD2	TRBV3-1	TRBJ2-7	TGTGCCAGCAGCCAAGCGACTAGCGGTCCCTACGAGCAGTACTTC	CASSQATSGPYEQYF
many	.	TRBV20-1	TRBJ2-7	TGCAGTGGTCTCCTAGGCCCGGCCTACGAGCAGTACTTC	CSGLLGPAYEQYF
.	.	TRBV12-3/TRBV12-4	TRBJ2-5	TGTGCCAGCAGTTTGAACAGCGCTGCCCAAGAGACCCAGTACTTC	CASSLNSAAQETQYF
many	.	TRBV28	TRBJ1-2	TGTGCCAGCAGTCCCCCCCCTGGCTACTATGGCTACACCTTC	CASSPPPGYYGYTF
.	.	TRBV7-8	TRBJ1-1	TGTGCCAGCACCTCTTTGTGGGGCACTGAAGCTTTCTTT	CASTSLWGTEAFF
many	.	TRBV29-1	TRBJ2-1	TGCAGCGTTGAAGGGTTTTGGGCTAGTCGGGGCAATGAGCAGTTCTTC	CSVEGFWASRGNEQFF
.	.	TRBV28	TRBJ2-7	TGTGCCAGCAGTATAAAATACGAGCAGTACTTC	CASSIKYEQYF
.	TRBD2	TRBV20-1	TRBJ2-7	TGCAGTGCTCTGACTAGCGGCACCTCCTACGAGCAGTACTTC	CSALTSGTSYEQYF
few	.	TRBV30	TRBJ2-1	TGTGCCTGGAGTGTACGGGGCAATGAGCAGTTCTTC	CAWSVRGNEQFF
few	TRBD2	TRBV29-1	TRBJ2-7	TGCAGCGTCCTGAAGAGGGGAGGGTCCTCCTACGAGCAGTACTTC	CSVLKRGGSSYEQYF
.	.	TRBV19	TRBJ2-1	TGTGCCAGTAGTATACTGGCGGGAACAGACAATGAGCAGTTCTTC	CASSILAGTDNEQFF
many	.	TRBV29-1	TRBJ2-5	TGCAGCGTTGAGGGTCCCCGCGGGGAGACCCAGTACTTC	CSVEGPRGETQYF
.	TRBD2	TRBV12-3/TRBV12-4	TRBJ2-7	TGTGCCAGCAGTCAGGGACTAGCGTACTCCTACGAGCAGTACTTC	CASSQGLAYSYEQYF
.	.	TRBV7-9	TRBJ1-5	TGTGCCAGCAGCTTAGTTGGTCCCGGACAGCCCCAGCATTTT	CASSLVGPGQPQHF
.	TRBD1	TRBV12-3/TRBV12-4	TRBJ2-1	TGTGCCAGCAGTCCCGACGGGACAGAGGAGTTCTTC	CASSPDGTEEFF
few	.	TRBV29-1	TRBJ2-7	TGCAGCGTTGAAGATTGGGCAGCCAACTCCTACGAGCAGTACTTC	CSVEDWAANSYEQYF
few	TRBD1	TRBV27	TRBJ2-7	TGTGCCAGCAGTCCGACAGGGGGCTACTCCTACGAGCAGTACTTC	CASSPTGGYSYEQYF